Included here is one T cell receptor beta chain sequence, with context. The authors reverse transcribed 0.5 to 1 ug RNA with random hexamers. Via MiXCR, TCRdb re-called the immunoSEQ multiplex PCR reads, giving one row per CDR3 protein. Counted here are 150,000 to 200,000 distinct CDR3 sequences, about 91% occurring once; the ten biggest clones make up 0.085% to 0.1%. The data are from a study of CD8 T cells in Susac syndrome. Study as a whole: The Susac syndrome patients that were sequenced included more than 5 with active disease and roughly 8 in remission. Treatment at blood withdrawal was none, corticosteroids, or intravenous immunoglobulin alone in Susac syndrome patients.

TCR beta was sequenced from blood CD8+ and CD4+ T cells. Sequenced: CD4+ T cells from PBMCs. The TCR sequence derives from a human donor with Susac syndrome.

CDR3 residues: CASKSGDTVYGYTF. CDR3 sequence (DNA): TGTGCCAGCAAATCCGGTGATACCGTCTATGGCTACACCTTC. The chain employs TRBV6-6 and TRBJ1-2; D not resolved. Per the germline V gene, CDR1 is MNHNY and CDR2 is SVGAGI (reference sequence). Trimming removed 7 bases at V and 4 bases at J, with 16 bases between. CDR3 size: 14 residues.